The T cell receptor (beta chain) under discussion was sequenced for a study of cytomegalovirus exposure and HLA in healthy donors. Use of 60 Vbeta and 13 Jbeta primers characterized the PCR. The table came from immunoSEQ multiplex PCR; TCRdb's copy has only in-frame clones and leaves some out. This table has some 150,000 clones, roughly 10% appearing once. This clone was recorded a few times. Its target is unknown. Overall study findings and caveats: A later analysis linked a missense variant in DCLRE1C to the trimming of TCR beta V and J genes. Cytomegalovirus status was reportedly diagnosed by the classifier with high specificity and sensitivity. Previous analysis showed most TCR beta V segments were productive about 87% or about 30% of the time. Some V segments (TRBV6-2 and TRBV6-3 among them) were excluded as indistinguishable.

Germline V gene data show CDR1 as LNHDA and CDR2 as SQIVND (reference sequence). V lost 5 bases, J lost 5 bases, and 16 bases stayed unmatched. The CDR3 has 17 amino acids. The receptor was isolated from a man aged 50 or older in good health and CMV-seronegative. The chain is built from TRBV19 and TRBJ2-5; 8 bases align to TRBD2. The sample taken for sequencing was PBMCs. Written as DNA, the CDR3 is TGTGCCAGTAGTGGACTCAGGCTAGCGGGCCGGGAGGAGACCCAGTACTTC. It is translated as CASSGLRLAGREETQYF.